This TCR beta chain was sequenced during a study of cytomegalovirus exposure and HLA in healthy donors. Germline values: CDR1 MDHEN, CDR2 SYDVKM. Trimming left V 8 bases short and J 7 bases short, with 17 bases between. The CDR3 is 13 residues long. Method: immunoSEQ multiplex PCR; TCRdb's copy keeps in-frame clones and lacks some. The sample yields approximately 53,000 clones, about 90% seen once. Worth noting for this clone: Its antigen is not identified.

General observations from the study: It was found in a later analysis that first-cohort TCR clusters tended to co-occur in the approximately 120 validation repertoires. Through in vitro validation, a few CMV-associated chains were shown to be specific for CMV antigens. Many donors shared some public TCRs, even though most TCR sequences were rare. Reportedly, diagnosis of cytomegalovirus status by the classifier showed high specificity and sensitivity.

This receptor was obtained from a man in his late teens or twenties in good health and CMV-seronegative. The J gene is TRBJ1-2, the V gene TRBV28, with D tentatively TRBD1 (5 bases). Sequencing used PBMCs. Here the CDR3 DNA reads TGTGCCAGCGGCCCCCCGGCTAGGGGTGGCTACACCTTC. Its protein product is CASGPPARGGYTF.